This TCR beta chain was found in a study of blood T cell repertoires in COVID-19. Study information: Sources were T cells, B-cell-depleted T cells, or PBMCs; the material itself was cDNA or gDNA.

V lost 3 bases to trimming and J lost 7 bases, with 6 bases between them. CDR3 length equals 11 residues. The germline V gene has CDR1 SGHVS and CDR2 FQNEAQ. The table came from immunoSEQ multiplex PCR; TCRdb's copy has only in-frame clones and leaves some out. The table lists some 93,000 clones, roughly 87% of them singletons, with around 4% in the top ten. The rearrangement links TRBV7-8 to TRBJ1-1, with no clear D. The sequenced sample was peripheral blood. This receptor was obtained from a man in his fifties or sixties with acute or convalescent COVID-19. The CDR3 here is CASSLRDEAFF. CDR3 nucleotide sequence: TGTGCCAGCAGCTTGAGGGATGAAGCTTTCTTT.